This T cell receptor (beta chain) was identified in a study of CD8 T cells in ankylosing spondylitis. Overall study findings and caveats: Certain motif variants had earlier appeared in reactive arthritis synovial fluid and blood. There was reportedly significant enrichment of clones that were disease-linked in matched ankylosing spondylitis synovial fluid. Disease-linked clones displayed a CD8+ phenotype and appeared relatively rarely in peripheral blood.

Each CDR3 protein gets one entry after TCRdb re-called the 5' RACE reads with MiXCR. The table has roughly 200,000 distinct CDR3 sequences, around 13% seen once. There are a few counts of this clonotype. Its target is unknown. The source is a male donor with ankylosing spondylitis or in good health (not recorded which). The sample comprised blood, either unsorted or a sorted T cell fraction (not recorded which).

For the CDR3, the DNA is TGTGCCACCAGCAGAGATAGCGGCCGGGGGGAGCTGTTTTTT. Translating it yields CATSRDSGRGELFF. This sequence joins TRBV15 and TRBJ2-2, with a possible D match to TRBD2 (6 bases). The germline CDR1 and CDR2 sequences are LNHNV and YYDKDF (reference sequence). The CDR3 sequence is 14 residues long. V was clipped by 0 bases and J by 8 bases, with 10 bases between them. Drawing the rest from reference TRBV15 and TRBJ2-2, the complete variable domain is DAMVIQNPRYQVTQFGKPVTLSCSQTLNHNVMYWYQQKSSQAPKLLFHYYDKDFNNEADTPDNFQSRRPNTSFCFLDIRSPGLGDTAMYLCATSRDSGRGELFFGEGSRLTVL.